One T cell receptor beta chain is described in this entry. This entry is derived from a study of neoadjuvant anti-PD-1 for oral cavity cancer. TCRdb's copy holds only in-frame clones and misses some; the assay was immunoSEQ multiplex PCR. The table lists about 42,000 clones, 65% to 85% of them singletons, with roughly 4.9% in the top ten. The time point denotes: after neoadjuvant nivolumab, at surgical resection. Trimming at V came to 3 bases and at J to 4 bases, leaving 4 bases not matched to a gene. Looked up from germline, CDR1 is SEHNR and CDR2 is FQNEAQ (reference sequence). This CDR3 comprises 14 residues.

The chain is built from TRBV7-9 and TRBJ2-7; 9 bases fit TRBD1. Specimen: PBMCs, collected after nivolumab (anti-PD-1) treatment. This TCR was sampled from a person aged 35 to 85 with oral cavity squamous cell carcinoma. CDR3 DNA: TGTGCCAGCAGCTTCAGGGACAGGGCATACGAGCAGTACTTC. This gives the protein CASSFRDRAYEQYF. The whole variable domain, filled in from reference TRBV7-9 and TRBJ2-7, reads DTGVSQNPRHKITKRGQNVTFRCDPISEHNRLYWYRQTLGQGPEFLTYFQNEAQLEKSRLLSDRFSAERPKGSFSTLEIQRTEQGDSAMYLCASSFRDRAYEQYFGPGTRLTVT.